These T cell receptor beta chains were read from a single sample in a study of read filtering for tumor transcriptome and immune sequencing. TCRdb re-called the reads through MiXCR, storing one row per CDR3 protein. Of some 19,000 distinct CDR3 sequences detected, around 20% appear once; the ten largest clones hold about 25%. Material: a population of CD138-negative cells sorted from bone marrow. The receptors stem from a donor at least 40 years old with multiple myeloma. Each CDR3 is given with its conserved first and last residue. The order of the fields is clone size, J gene, D gene, V gene, CDR3 protein, CDR3 DNA. The D gene is left open where the match is weak. Size values are once, few and many counts, or a class for expanded clones, and some rows have none.

many	TRBJ2-2	NA	TRBV19	CASRSRADTGELFF	TGTGCCAGTAGATCCCGGGCTGACACCGGGGAGCTGTTTTTT
many	TRBJ2-1	TRBD2	TRBV2	CASSELAGAFNEQFF	TGTGCCAGCAGTGAACTGGCGGGAGCTTTCAATGAGCAGTTCTTC
many	TRBJ2-3	TRBD1	TRBV6-2/TRBV6-3	CASSSWGTGTDTQYF	TGTGCCAGCAGTTCCTGGGGGACAGGCACAGATACGCAGTATTTT
many	TRBJ2-5	NA	TRBV10-3	CAISGSRQETQYF	TGTGCCATCAGTGGGTCCAGACAAGAGACCCAGTACTTC
many	TRBJ2-1	TRBD2	TRBV4-3	CASSQGGGLSEQFF	TGCGCCAGCAGCCAAGGGGGAGGGCTAAGTGAGCAGTTCTTC
few	TRBJ2-1	TRBD1	TRBV12-5	CASGKDRGDEQFF	TGTGCTAGTGGCAAAGACAGGGGCGATGAGCAGTTCTTC
NA	TRBJ1-1	TRBD1	TRBV6-2/TRBV6-3	CASSRTGGRGTEAFF	TGTGCCAGCAGTAGGACAGGGGGACGCGGCACTGAAGCTTTCTTT
few	TRBJ2-5	NA	TRBV24-1	CATSDPTVGTTQETQYF	TGTGCCACCAGTGATCCAACCGTTGGGACAACACAAGAGACCCAGTACTTC
few	TRBJ2-1	NA	TRBV6-1	CASNPQGVVWNEQFF	TGTGCCAGCAACCCCCAGGGAGTAGTGTGGAATGAGCAGTTCTTC
many	TRBJ1-4	NA	TRBV29-1	CSVDPGGTNEKLFF	TGCAGCGTTGACCCGGGGGGTACTAATGAAAAACTGTTTTTT
many	TRBJ2-2	NA	TRBV10-2	CASSDLGAANTGELFF	TGCGCCAGCAGTGATTTAGGTGCTGCGAACACCGGGGAGCTGTTTTTT
few	TRBJ2-5	NA	TRBV20-1	CSAPRQETQYF	TGCAGTGCCCCGCGTCAAGAGACCCAGTACTTC
NA	TRBJ2-1	TRBD2	TRBV28	CASGLFGSGKGNEQFF	TGTGCCAGCGGTTTATTCGGTAGCGGGAAGGGTAATGAGCAGTTCTTC
many	TRBJ2-2	NA	TRBV28	CASTMGAEGGELFF	TGTGCCAGCACCATGGGGGCAGAGGGCGGGGAGCTGTTTTTT
many	TRBJ2-7	TRBD1	TRBV18	CASSPPAGQGAYEQYF	TGTGCCAGCTCACCCCCAGCGGGACAGGGGGCCTACGAGCAGTACTTC
many	TRBJ2-1	NA	TRBV6-6	CASSYGRVNEQFF	TGTGCCAGCAGTTACGGGCGCGTCAATGAGCAGTTCTTC
medium-sized	TRBJ1-1	NA	TRBV25-1	CASSVLGSAEAFF	TGTGCCAGCAGTGTTTTGGGGTCCGCTGAAGCTTTCTTT
NA	TRBJ2-3	TRBD2	TRBV24-1	CATSAPMPGGTDTQYF	TGTGCCACCAGTGCCCCAATGCCGGGAGGTACAGATACGCAGTATTTT
once	TRBJ2-1	TRBD2	TRBV29-1	CGETSGRSHEQFF	TGCGGGGAGACTAGCGGGAGGAGTCATGAGCAGTTCTTC
many	TRBJ2-2	NA	TRBV6-1	CASTPQGAGRNTGELFF	TGTGCCAGCACCCCACAAGGGGCGGGGAGGAACACCGGGGAGCTGTTTTTT
many	TRBJ2-3	TRBD2	TRBV20-1	CSARDPGLAGGPVTDTQYF	TGCAGTGCTAGAGACCCGGGACTAGCGGGAGGGCCGGTCACAGATACGCAGTATTTT
few	TRBJ2-1	TRBD2	TRBV3-1	CASSQELAGLAGGEQFF	TGTGCCAGCAGCCAAGAGTTGGCGGGACTAGCGGGAGGCGAGCAGTTCTTC
many	TRBJ2-1	TRBD1	TRBV29-1	CSGQLGQGAYEQFF	TGCAGCGGACAACTGGGACAGGGGGCATATGAGCAGTTCTTC
many	TRBJ2-1	TRBD2	TRBV20-1	CSAPRSTSSFSSYNEQFF	TGCAGTGCTCCGCGGTCGACTAGCTCTTTTAGCTCCTACAATGAGCAGTTCTTC
few	TRBJ2-7	NA	TRBV29-1	CSVEESSARSGLRQYF	TGCAGCGTTGAAGAGTCGTCCGCCAGGTCGGGGCTTAGGCAGTACTTC
many	TRBJ2-1	NA	TRBV7-9	CASRPSSYNEQFF	TGTGCCTCCCGTCCGAGCTCCTACAATGAGCAGTTCTTC
many	TRBJ2-1	NA	TRBV7-9	CASSLDAGYNEQFF	TGTGCCAGCAGCTTAGATGCAGGCTACAATGAGCAGTTCTTC
many	TRBJ2-5	NA	TRBV3-1	CASSPKSKYWGRTETQYF	TGTGCCAGCAGCCCCAAGTCCAAGTATTGGGGCAGAACGGAGACCCAGTACTTC
NA	TRBJ2-1	NA	TRBV7-9	CASSLAGSEQFF	TGTGCCAGCAGCTTAGCTGGAAGTGAGCAGTTCTTC
many	TRBJ2-7	TRBD2	TRBV28	CASRVAGSSYEQYF	TGTGCCAGCAGAGTAGCGGGTAGCTCCTACGAGCAGTACTTC
medium-sized	TRBJ2-1	TRBD2	TRBV29-1	CSVVASGEYNEQFF	TGCAGCGTTGTGGCTAGCGGAGAATACAATGAGCAGTTCTTC
medium-sized	TRBJ2-7	NA	TRBV7-2	CASSLGTGTTYEQYF	TGTGCCAGCAGCTTAGGGACTGGAACGACCTACGAGCAGTACTTC
NA	TRBJ1-1	NA	TRBV12-3/TRBV12-4	CASSLHGGAEAFF	TGTGCCAGCAGTTTGCACGGAGGCGCTGAAGCTTTCTTT
many	TRBJ2-3	TRBD2	TRBV10-3	CAISGTSGMGDTQYF	TGTGCCATCAGTGGGACTAGCGGGATGGGGGATACGCAGTATTTT
NA	TRBJ1-5	NA	TRBV29-1	CSVAESYQPQHF	TGCAGCGTTGCTGAGAGTTATCAGCCCCAGCATTTT
medium-sized	TRBJ2-5	TRBD2	TRBV4-1	CASSTYLAGKWETQYF	TGCGCCAGCAGCACCTACTTAGCGGGAAAGTGGGAGACCCAGTACTTC
many	TRBJ2-1	TRBD2	TRBV4-3	CASSQESLLAGGTYNEQFF	TGCGCCAGCAGCCAAGAAAGCCTCTTAGCGGGAGGGACCTACAATGAGCAGTTCTTC
many	TRBJ2-5	TRBD2	TRBV29-1	CSASGRRETQYF	TGCAGCGCAAGCGGGAGGAGAGAGACCCAGTACTTC
NA	TRBJ2-1	TRBD2	TRBV30	CVWSTGLAEQFF	TGTGTCTGGAGTACAGGACTAGCTGAGCAGTTCTTC
NA	TRBJ1-1	NA	TRBV29-1	CSVELNTEAFF	TGCAGCGTTGAACTGAACACTGAAGCTTTCTTT
few	TRBJ2-5	TRBD2	TRBV6-2/TRBV6-3	CASSPPGGRQETQYF	TGTGCCAGCAGTCCTCCGGGCGGGAGACAAGAGACCCAGTACTTC
many	TRBJ2-3	NA	TRBV2	CASSGEVDTQYF	TGTGCCAGCAGTGGGGAGGTCGATACGCAGTATTTT
NA	TRBJ2-5	TRBD2	TRBV20-1	CSADPGLAGTQETQYF	TGCAGTGCTGACCCGGGATTAGCGGGTACACAAGAGACCCAGTACTTC
medium-sized	TRBJ1-1	TRBD1	TRBV28	CASSETGTGYTEAFF	TGTGCCAGCAGTGAGACCGGGACAGGGTACACTGAAGCTTTCTTT
many	TRBJ2-3	NA	TRBV7-8	CASSSARAGADTQYF	TGTGCCAGCAGCTCGGCCCGAGCGGGCGCAGATACGCAGTATTTT
NA	TRBJ1-6	NA	TRBV5-1	CASSLESDSYNSPLHF	TGCGCCAGCAGCTTAGAATCGGACTCCTATAATTCACCCCTCCACTTT
many	TRBJ2-2	NA	TRBV7-5	CISVPEAYFDRYTGELFF	NA
few	TRBJ2-5	TRBD1	TRBV29-1	CSATGAETQYF	TGCAGCGCGACAGGGGCCGAGACCCAGTACTTC
NA	TRBJ2-1	NA	TRBV7-8	CASSLARGYNEQFF	TGTGCCAGCAGCTTAGCGAGGGGATACAATGAGCAGTTCTTC
many	TRBJ2-1	TRBD2	TRBV5-4	CASSFASGNNEQFF	TGTGCCAGCAGCTTTGCTAGCGGGAACAATGAGCAGTTCTTC
NA	TRBJ2-5	TRBD2	TRBV5-5	CASSLTSGRTQEAQYF	TGTGCCAGCAGCTTGACTAGCGGGAGGACCCAAGAGGCCCAGTACTTC
NA	TRBJ2-7	TRBD1	TRBV29-1	CSVRTGANYEQYF	TGCAGCGTTAGGACAGGGGCTAACTACGAGCAGTACTTC
many	TRBJ1-2	NA	TRBV20-1	CSARDLFGPEGPGYTF	TGCAGTGCTAGAGATCTCTTTGGCCCAGAGGGTCCTGGCTACACCTTC
NA	TRBJ2-2	NA	TRBV24-1	CATSGGTLNTGELFF	TGTGCCACCAGTGGGGGTACGCTGAACACCGGGGAGCTGTTTTTT
many	TRBJ2-2	TRBD2	TRBV2	CASSKRENTGELFF	TGTGCCAGCAGTAAGCGGGAGAACACCGGGGAGCTGTTTTTT
few	TRBJ2-7	NA	TRBV4-3	CASSQGPTPYEQYF	TGCGCCAGCAGCCAAGGGCCCACTCCCTACGAGCAGTACTTC
many	TRBJ2-7	TRBD1	TRBV29-1	CSASGTGVYEQYF	TGCAGCGCCTCCGGGACAGGGGTCTACGAGCAGTACTTC